The 31 T cell receptor beta chains below come from one sample, sequenced in a study. TCRdb passed the 5' RACE reads through MiXCR, listing each CDR3 protein once. The table has 60,000 to 65,000 distinct CDR3 sequences, almost 30% seen once; the top ten hold 2.3%. The specimen sequenced was tumor-infiltrating naive CD4+ T cells sorted from the breast tumor. The subset is: naive CD4+ T cells, CD4+CD45RA+CD25-. The receptors were gathered from a female donor with breast cancer.

This clonotype appeared many times. The V gene is TRBV11-2, the J gene TRBJ2-2; D possibly corresponds to TRBD2 (6 bases). Trimming left V 7 bases short and J 5 bases short, with 14 bases between. The CDR3 contains 14 residues. Germline V gives CDR1 SGHAT, CDR2 FQNNGV. CDR3 DNA: TGTGCCAGCAAAGGTCGGGGGTTGACCGGGGAGCTGTTTTTT. Translation: CASKGRGLTGELFF.

The genes are TRBV5-1 and TRBJ1-2; D is unresolved. V lost 4 bases to trimming and J lost 7 bases, with 17 bases between them. The CDR3 runs to 14 residues. Looked up from germline, CDR1 is SGHRS and CDR2 is YFSETQ. CDR3 in amino acids: CASSQSPGNPGYTF. In DNA, the CDR3 is TGCGCCAGCAGCCAAAGCCCGGGGAACCCTGGCTACACCTTC.

The V call is TRBV5-1, the J call TRBJ2-1; maybe TRBD1 (7 bases). Trimming removed 2 bases from V and 6 bases from J, with 9 bases in between. Germline values: CDR1 SGHRS, CDR2 YFSETQ. CDR3 size: 13 residues. The chain's CDR3 is CASSFQGGNEQFF. The CDR3 DNA is TGCGCCAGCAGCTTCCAGGGGGGCAATGAGCAGTTCTTC.

This clonotype was seen at least ten times. J is TRBJ2-7 and V is TRBV5-1, with D perhaps matching TRBD2 (5 bases). Germline values: CDR1 SGHRS, CDR2 YFSETQ. The CDR3 length is 14 residues. V was clipped by 2 bases and J by 4 bases, with 13 bases between them. CDR3 protein: CASSFLDFRYEQYF. CDR3 nucleotide sequence: TGCGCCAGCAGCTTTTTGGACTTCCGTTACGAGCAGTACTTC.

This clonotype was counted at least ten times. CDR3 bases: TGCGCCAGCAGCCGGGACATCTACAATGAGCAGTTCTTC. This encodes CASSRDIYNEQFF. This sequence joins TRBV5-1 and TRBJ2-1, with D perhaps TRBD1 (6 bases). CDR1 is SGHRS, CDR2 YFSETQ, per germline. V was cut by 4 bases and J by 3 bases, with 8 bases left in between. The CDR3 is 13 residues long.

The chain couples TRBV18 to TRBJ1-2; D uncertain. V was trimmed by 0 bases and J by 6 bases, leaving 11 bases between them. The CDR3 is made up of 14 amino acids. The germline gives CDR1 KGHSH, CDR2 LQKENI. This CDR3 reads CASSPPPGINGYTF. The DNA of the CDR3 is TGTGCCAGCTCACCACCCCCCGGGATTAATGGCTACACCTTC.

V gene TRBV28 combines with J gene TRBJ1-2; D possibly corresponds to TRBD1 (5 bases). CDR3 length: 14 residues. The V end lost 8 bases, the J end lost 8 bases, and 21 bases lay between the germline ends. Germline CDR1 is MDHEN and CDR2 is SYDVKM. The CDR3 here is CASFSGSGLRGYTF. The CDR3 region has the DNA TGTGCCAGCTTCTCCGGGTCAGGGCTAAGGGGCTACACCTTC.

In this sample, this clonotype turned up a few times. V is TRBV6-5 and J is TRBJ2-3; 7 nucleotides align to TRBD1. Germline lookup yields CDR1 MNHEY and CDR2 SVGAGI. Germline trimming cut 5 bases from V and 7 bases from J; bases unmatched to any gene: 9. The CDR3 extends over 14 amino acids. The CDR3 region is CASSRTTGLNTQYF. The CDR3 nucleotides read TGTGCCAGCAGTCGGACGACAGGGTTAAATACGCAGTATTTT.

This chain links TRBV7-2 with TRBJ2-1, with D perhaps TRBD1 (6 bases). V lost 5 bases to trimming and J lost 2 bases, with 13 bases between them. From germline, CDR1 is SGHTA and CDR2 FQGNSA. The CDR3 is 15 amino acids. In nucleotides, the CDR3 is TGTGCCAGCAGCCCCCAGCCAGGGGCCTACAATGAGCAGTTCTTC. This sequence encodes CASSPQPGAYNEQFF. Drawing the rest from reference TRBV7-2 and TRBJ2-1, the complete variable domain is GAGVSQSPSNKVTEKGKDVELRCDPISGHTALYWYRQSLGQGLEFLIYFQGNSAPDKSGLPSDRFSAERTGGSVSTLTIQRTQQEDSAVYLCASSPQPGAYNEQFFGPGTRLTVL.

This sequence joins TRBV6-5 and TRBJ1-2, with D perhaps matching TRBD1 (5 bases). V was cut by 10 bases and J by 1 base, with 10 bases left in between. From germline, CDR1 is MNHEY and CDR2 SVGAGI. The CDR3 contains 12 residues. The CDR3 region is CATMGVNYGYTF. CDR3 DNA: TGTGCCACCATGGGGGTTAACTATGGCTACACCTTC.

Concerning this clonotype itself: The junction and the germline gene differ at one end; a read error may be behind it. In DNA form, the CDR3 reads TGCGCCAGCAGCTTGGCCGCAGGGGACACCGGGAAGCTGTTTTTT. Translated, it gives CASSLAAGDTGKLFF. The rearrangement uses TRBV5-1 and TRBJ2-2, with D perhaps TRBD1 (6 bases). This CDR3 has 15 residues. Per the germline V gene, CDR1 is SGHRS and CDR2 is YFSETQ.

The V call is TRBV7-9, the J call TRBJ2-5; 7 bases map to TRBD1. Germline V gene lookup returns CDR1 SEHNR and CDR2 FQNEAQ (reference sequence). Trimming took 10 bases from V and 10 from J; bases not matched to a gene: 9. The CDR3 totals 11 residues. CDR3 nucleotide sequence: TGTGCCATCCTAACTCCAGGGGGCCAGTACTTC. Translated: CAILTPGGQYF.

This clonotype has at least ten counts. This rearrangement joins TRBV29-1 to TRBJ2-1, with 9 bases fitting TRBD2. Unmatched junction bases numbered 5, after V lost 6 bases and J lost 2 bases. The CDR3 is made up of 14 amino acids. Germline values: CDR1 SQVTM, CDR2 ANQGSEA. The CDR3 is CSVLLAGPYNEQFF. DNA for the CDR3: TGCAGCGTCCTACTAGCGGGTCCCTACAATGAGCAGTTCTTC.

This clonotype was counted ten times or more. The chain is built from TRBV21-1 and TRBJ2-3; TRBD2, the table's D call, lacks a check against the DNA. TRBV21-1 is a known pseudogene. The length of the CDR3 is 13 residues. CDR3 residues: CASSAGTTDTQYF. The CDR3 DNA follows: TGTGCCAGCAGCGCCGGGACTACAGATACGCAGTATTTT.

V is TRBV19 and J is TRBJ1-6, with 9 nucleotides matching TRBD1. The trim removed 9 bases at V and 8 bases at J, leaving 8 bases unmatched. Germline V gene lookup returns CDR1 LNHDA and CDR2 SQIVND (reference sequence). The CDR3 extends over 14 amino acids. The CDR3 sequence is CASRMGQGDSPLHF. CDR3 in DNA: TGTGCCAGCCGTATGGGACAGGGAGATTCACCCCTCCACTTT.

Many counts were recorded for this clonotype. The rearrangement uses TRBV5-1 and TRBJ2-5, with D perhaps TRBD1 (6 bases). The germline V gene encodes CDR1 SGHRS and CDR2 YFSETQ. Trimming stripped 4 bases from V and 4 bases from J, with 14 bases between. This CDR3 has 14 amino acids. The CDR3 region has the DNA TGCGCCAGCAGCCCGAGTCTAGGGGGAGAGACCCAGTACTTC. Amino acids: CASSPSLGGETQYF.

CDR3 nucleotides: TGCAGCGTTGAAGATCTTCGGACAGCCAGCACAGATACGCAGTATTTT. It is translated as CSVEDLRTASTDTQYF. The J gene is TRBJ2-3, the V gene TRBV29-1; weak D call: TRBD1 (6 bases). The V gene lost 0 bases and the J gene lost 0 bases, with 13 bases spanning the gap. The CDR3 totals 16 residues. Germline CDR1 SQVTM, CDR2 ANQGSEA.

J is TRBJ2-3 and V is TRBV24-1; D is possibly TRBD2 (5 bases). V was shortened by 9 bases and J by 3 bases, with 9 bases between the two germline ends. Germline V gene sequence: CDR1 KGHDR, CDR2 SFDVKD. The CDR3 length is 12 residues. The CDR3 DNA is TGTGCCACCCGCTCGGGAACAGATACGCAGTATTTT. Translating gives CATRSGTDTQYF.

This clonotype showed up just a few times. The chain links TRBV5-1 to TRBJ2-5; D is uncertain. CDR1 and CDR2 (germline): SGHRS, YFSETQ. The CDR3 spans 11 residues. The V gene lost 4 bases and the J gene lost 5 bases, with 6 bases spanning the gap. As DNA, the CDR3 is TGCGCCAGCAGCGGAACTGAGACCCAGTACTTC. Its translation: CASSGTETQYF.

In this sample, this clonotype turned up a few times. The chain is built from TRBV28 and TRBJ1-1; D remains ambiguous. There are 14 residues in the CDR3. The ends were cut back, 3 bases at V and 9 bases at J, with 17 bases in the middle. Per germline, CDR1 MDHEN and CDR2 SYDVKM. Here the CDR3 DNA reads TGTGCCAGCAGTTTCCCCTATTTGGGAGAAAAAGCTTTCTTT. Encoded protein: CASSFPYLGEKAFF. The full variable domain, completed using reference TRBV28 and TRBJ1-1, is DVKVTQSSRYLVKRTGEKVFLECVQDMDHENMFWYRQDPGLGLRLIYFSYDVKMKEKGDIPEGYSVSREKKERFSLILESASTNQTSMYLCASSFPYLGEKAFFGQGTRLTVV.

The rearrangement joins TRBV9 to TRBJ2-2, with D possibly TRBD2 on 6 matching bases. V lost 0 bases, J lost 6 bases, and 9 bases lay in between. Per germline, CDR1 SGDLS and CDR2 YYNGEE. The CDR3 is made up of 14 amino acids. The CDR3 loop reads CASSVGGEAGELFF. CDR3 nucleotide sequence: TGTGCCAGCAGCGTAGGGGGGGAAGCCGGGGAGCTGTTTTTT.

This clonotype was counted a few times. This sequence joins TRBV20-1 and TRBJ1-2; 10 bases agree with TRBD1. This CDR3 spans 19 amino acids. The junction had 22 bases not matched to a gene; V was cut back by 6 bases and J by 3 bases. Germline V gene lookup returns CDR1 DFQATT and CDR2 SNEGSKA (reference sequence). As DNA, the CDR3 is TGCAGTGCCAAAGAAGGTCGGACAGGGGGAATTCTATGGGACTATGGCTACACCTTC. It specifies CSAKEGRTGGILWDYGYTF.

This clonotype was seen ten or more times. The chain employs TRBV5-1 and TRBJ2-1; tentatively, D is TRBD1 or TRBD2 (6 bases each). Germline V lookup: CDR1 SGHRS, CDR2 YFSETQ. The CDR3 has 14 amino acids. Deletions cut 4 bases from V and 6 bases from J, with 14 bases between. For the CDR3, the DNA is TGCGCCAGCAGCACCCTACAGGGAGGCAATGAGCAGTTCTTC. Protein sequence: CASSTLQGGNEQFF.

The chain carries TRBV5-1 and TRBJ1-1; D is ambiguous. The germline V and J ends were trimmed by 1 base and 1 base, with 8 bases remaining between them. The CDR3 has 14 amino acids. CDR1 is SGHRS and CDR2 is YFSETQ in the germline V gene. CDR3 in DNA: TGCGCCAGCAGCTTGAATTTGGGGAACACTGAAGCTTTCTTT. Translated: CASSLNLGNTEAFF.

This clonotype was counted between two and nine times. The chain has TRBV20-1 and TRBJ1-5; no clear D. This CDR3 has 13 amino acids. Germline V CDR1 and CDR2: DFQATT, SNEGSKA (reference sequence). Trimming removed 5 bases at V and 6 bases at J, with 14 bases between. DNA for the CDR3: TGCAGTGCTGCCGTGGGGATCGGTCAGCCCCAGCATTTT. It encodes CSAAVGIGQPQHF.

This clonotype has ten or more counts. The genes are TRBV7-3 and TRBJ2-1, with D tentatively TRBD2 (6 bases). V gave up 1 base and J gave up 9 bases, with 10 bases separating them. The germline V gene encodes CDR1 SGHTA and CDR2 FQGTGA. The CDR3 has 13 residues. CDR3 in DNA: TGTGCCAGCAGCTTAATGACTAGTGGTGAGCAGTTCTTC. The encoded protein is CASSLMTSGEQFF.

This clonotype was seen a handful of times. Here the CDR3 reads CASSLEGTVSYEQYF. The CDR3 DNA sequence: TGTGCCAGCAGCTTGGAGGGGACAGTCTCCTACGAGCAGTACTTC. The gene calls are TRBV7-2 and TRBJ2-7; tentatively, D is TRBD1 (7 bases). Trimming removed 3 bases at V and 0 bases at J, with 12 bases between. CDR3 length equals 15 residues. Germline CDR1 reads SGHTA; CDR2 reads FQGNSA.

This rearrangement joins TRBV20-1 to TRBJ2-5, with TRBD2 identical over 7 bases. Germline lookup yields CDR1 DFQATT and CDR2 SNEGSKA (reference sequence). V was clipped by 2 bases and J by 0 bases; unmatched bases: 15. The CDR3 has 18 residues. The CDR3 is CSARKTGLVGGYQETQYF. In DNA, the CDR3 is TGCAGTGCTAGAAAAACCGGACTAGTGGGGGGGTACCAAGAGACCCAGTACTTC.

Only a few counts were recorded for this clonotype. The CDR3 DNA follows: TGTGCCAGCAGCTTTGCGGCGGGAATAGATGTTACGCAGTATTTT. Amino acid sequence: CASSFAAGIDVTQYF. The rearrangement uses TRBV7-2 and TRBJ2-3; perhaps TRBD2 as D (6 bases). With 3 bases removed from V and 8 bases from J, the gap between germline ends came to 18 bases. The CDR3 sequence is 15 residues long. Germline CDR1 reads SGHTA; CDR2 reads FQGNSA.

This clonotype was seen a few times. This CDR3 reads CSATNLGPTEAFF. The CDR3 region has the DNA TGCAGTGCTACAAATCTGGGCCCAACTGAAGCTTTCTTT. This chain links TRBV20-1 with TRBJ1-1; D not certain. The V end was cut by 4 bases, the J end by 5 bases, with 14 bases between. This CDR3 region has 13 residues. Germline CDR1 reads DFQATT; CDR2 reads SNEGSKA (reference sequence).

This clonotype is labeled as medium-sized. The rearrangement uses TRBV7-9 and TRBJ2-2, with no clear D. V lost 1 base, J lost 2 bases, and 8 bases lay in between. This CDR3 has 15 amino acids. Germline assignment: CDR1 SEHNR and CDR2 FQNEAQ (reference sequence). CDR3 protein: CASSLGQPNTGELFF. The CDR3 bases are TGTGCCAGCAGCTTAGGGCAACCCAACACCGGGGAGCTGTTTTTT.